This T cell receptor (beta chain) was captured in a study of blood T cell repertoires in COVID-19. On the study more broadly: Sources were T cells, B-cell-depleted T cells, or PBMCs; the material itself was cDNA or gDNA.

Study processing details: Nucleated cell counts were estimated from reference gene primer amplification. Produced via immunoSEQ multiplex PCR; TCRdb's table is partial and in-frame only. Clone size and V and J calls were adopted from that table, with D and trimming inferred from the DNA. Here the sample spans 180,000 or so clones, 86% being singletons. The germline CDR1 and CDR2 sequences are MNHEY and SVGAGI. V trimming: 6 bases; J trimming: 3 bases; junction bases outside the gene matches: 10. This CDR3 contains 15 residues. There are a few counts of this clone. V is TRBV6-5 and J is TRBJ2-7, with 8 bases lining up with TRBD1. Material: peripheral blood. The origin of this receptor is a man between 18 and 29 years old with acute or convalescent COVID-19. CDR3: CASRQQTGDNYEQYF. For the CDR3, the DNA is TGTGCCAGCAGGCAGCAGACAGGGGATAACTACGAGCAGTACTTC.